This entry lists 18 T cell receptor beta chains sequenced from one sample in a study of blood T cell repertoires in COVID-19. Only in-frame clones appear in the TCRdb table, and some are missing; sequencing was by immunoSEQ multiplex PCR. The profile covers approximately 290,000 clones, with around 82% appearing a single time and approximately 0.94% taken by the ten largest. The sequencing sample was made of peripheral blood. All receptors come from a human donor with COVID-19, enrolled during active disease. The donor label of this sample is uncertain.

J is TRBJ1-1 and V is TRBV5-4; D remains ambiguous. Germline V gives CDR1 SGHNT, CDR2 YYREEE (reference sequence). V shed 1 base and J shed 6 bases, with 13 bases lying between them. The CDR3 runs to 14 residues. The CDR3 coding sequence is TGTGCCAGCAGCTTGATCGGGAGAGAGGCTGAAGCTTTCTTT. This translates into CASSLIGREAEAFF.

This clone was picked up one time. The rearrangement links TRBV2 to TRBJ1-1, with D tentatively TRBD1 (5 bases). The CDR3 covers 12 residues. Germline loops: CDR1 SNHLY, CDR2 FYNNEI. Trimming took off 5 bases at V and 8 bases at J, with 12 bases between the two ends. The CDR3 loop reads CASSLGVTEAFF. The CDR3 region has the DNA TGTGCCAGCAGTTTAGGGGTGACGGAAGCTTTCTTT.

CDR3 nucleotides: TGCGCCAGCAGCCAAGGCGGGAGAGGCTACAATGAGCAGTTCTTC. It is translated as CASSQGGRGYNEQFF. This sequence joins TRBV4-1 and TRBJ2-1; 7 positions match TRBD2. Trimming took 1 base from V and 3 from J; bases not matched to a gene: 3. The CDR3 runs to 15 residues. The germline gives CDR1 MGHRA, CDR2 YSYEKL.

The rearrangement links TRBV7-2 to TRBJ1-5; TRBD1 might be the D (6 bases). V lost 1 base, J lost 6 bases, and 13 bases lay in between. CDR3 length equals 15 residues. The germline gives CDR1 SGHTA, CDR2 FQGNSA. CDR3 bases: TGTGCCAGCAGCTTAGAAGGGGGAGAATTTCAGCCCCAGCATTTT. Translation: CASSLEGGEFQPQHF.

The rearrangement joins TRBV2 to TRBJ2-3; D uncertain. Germline assignment: CDR1 SNHLY and CDR2 FYNNEI. The V end was cut by 1 base, the J end by 1 base, with 9 bases between. The CDR3 totals 15 residues. The CDR3 sequence is CASSEGPTRTDTQYF. The CDR3 DNA sequence: TGTGCCAGCAGTGAAGGTCCTACTCGCACAGATACGCAGTATTTT. Combining the CDR3 with reference TRBV2 and TRBJ2-3 gives the whole variable domain EPEVTQTPSHQVTQMGQEVILRCVPISNHLYFYWYRQILGQKVEFLVSFYNNEISEKSEIFDDQFSVERPDGSNFTLKIRSTKLEDSAMYFCASSEGPTRTDTQYFGPGTRLTVL.

V and J are TRBV6-2 or TRBV6-3 and TRBJ2-1, with 7 bases aligning to TRBD2. The CDR3 loop spans 17 amino acids. The germline V gene has CDR1 MNHEY and CDR2 SVGEGT. The junction had 11 bases not matched to a gene; V was cut back by 6 bases and J by 0 bases. The CDR3 DNA sequence: TGTGCCAGCAGCCCCGGGGGGACCAGCAGCTCCTACAATGAGCAGTTCTTC. It translates to CASSPGGTSSSYNEQFF.

The gene calls are TRBV27 and TRBJ1-2, with TRBD1 matching over 9 bases. CDR3 length equals 14 residues. Germline V gives CDR1 MNHEY, CDR2 SMNVEV (reference sequence). The V and J ends lost 11 bases and 1 base, in that order; junction bases with no gene match: 8. The CDR3 here is CAPPGQGVNYGYTF. The CDR3, as DNA: TGTGCCCCTCCGGGACAGGGAGTTAACTATGGCTACACCTTC.

The chain couples TRBV11-3 to TRBJ1-2; unclear D gene. The CDR3 extends over 16 amino acids. Trimming shortened V by 5 bases and J by 5 bases, and 21 bases separated the two germline ends. Germline CDR1 SGHNT, CDR2 YENEEA. Here the CDR3 reads CASSPPNDGREYGYTF. DNA of the CDR3: TGTGCCAGCAGCCCGCCTAATGACGGGAGGGAATATGGCTACACCTTC.

The chain recombines TRBV15 with TRBJ1-4; D gene ambiguous. CDR3 length equals 13 residues. With 0 bases removed from V and 7 bases from J, the gap between germline ends came to 6 bases. Germline V gene sequence: CDR1 LNHNV, CDR2 YYDKDF (reference sequence). The CDR3 nucleotides read TGTGCCACCAGCAGAGATGGCGGTGAAAAACTGTTTTTT. Its translation: CATSRDGGEKLFF.

The rearrangement joins TRBV7-2 to TRBJ1-5; D not resolved. The CDR3 is made up of 14 amino acids. The V and J ends lost 6 bases and 4 bases respectively, with 13 bases between them. Per germline, CDR1 SGHTA and CDR2 FQGNSA. CDR3: CASSSRTGNQPQHF. CDR3 bases: TGTGCCAGCAGTTCTCGGACGGGAAATCAGCCCCAGCATTTT.

The rearrangement uses TRBV6-1 and TRBJ1-5, with TRBD1 identical over 9 bases. CDR1 and CDR2 from the germline V gene are MNHNS and SASEGT. V trimming: 4 bases; J trimming: 2 bases; junction bases outside the gene matches: 6. This CDR3 has 16 amino acids. CDR3 region: CASSGRRDRGNQPQHF. CDR3 sequence (DNA): TGTGCCAGCAGTGGACGGCGGGACAGGGGCAATCAGCCCCAGCATTTT.

In the case of this clone: The limits of the CDR3 on the DNA are not certain, so only TCRdb's listed CDR3 is given. This chain links TRBV24-1 with TRBJ2-1; the table assigns TRBD2, which was not confirmed against the DNA. The CDR3 region is 14 residues in length, termini included. CDR1 is KGHDR and CDR2 is SFDVKD in the germline V gene. CDR3 region: CATSSSGAEGEQFF.

The genes are TRBV7-2 and TRBJ2-1; TRBD2 matches at 8 bases. The V gene end was trimmed by 5 bases and the J gene end by 2 bases; junction bases not matched to a gene: 5. The germline V gene encodes CDR1 SGHTA and CDR2 FQGNSA. The CDR3 has 15 residues. The CDR3 sequence is CASSLVGRAYNEQFF. In DNA form, the CDR3 reads TGTGCCAGCAGCCTAGTCGGGAGGGCCTACAATGAGCAGTTCTTC. The full variable domain, in which reference TRBV7-2 and TRBJ2-1 provide the parts outside the CDR3, is GAGVSQSPSNKVTEKGKDVELRCDPISGHTALYWYRQSLGQGLEFLIYFQGNSAPDKSGLPSDRFSAERTGGSVSTLTIQRTQQEDSAVYLCASSLVGRAYNEQFFGPGTRLTVL.

This chain links TRBV27 with TRBJ1-1; 10 nucleotides line up with TRBD1. V lost 0 bases and J lost 1; bases outside the gene matches: 5. CDR1 is MNHEY and CDR2 is SMNVEV in the germline V gene (reference sequence). CDR3 size: 17 residues. CDR3 DNA sequence: TGTGCCAGCAGTTTATCGGTAGGGGACAGGGGGAACACTGAAGCTTTCTTT. As protein: CASSLSVGDRGNTEAFF.

The rearrangement uses TRBV6-5 and TRBJ1-1; D perhaps matches TRBD1 (5 bases). V lost 6 bases, J lost 1 base, and 9 bases lay in between. Per germline, CDR1 MNHEY and CDR2 SVGAGI. This CDR3 region has 13 residues. CDR3 in amino acids: CASSKGQNTEAFF. The CDR3 DNA sequence: TGTGCCAGCAGCAAAGGACAGAACACTGAAGCTTTCTTT.

V usage is TRBV5-1 and J usage is TRBJ1-3; D unclear. V lost 2 bases to trimming and J lost 4 bases, with 16 bases between them. This CDR3 is 16 amino acids long. CDR1 and CDR2 (germline): SGHRS, YFSETQ. The CDR3: CASSFNRVGNGNTIYF. The DNA for the CDR3 is TGCGCCAGCAGCTTCAATCGGGTCGGGAACGGAAACACCATATATTTT.

This rearrangement joins TRBV29-1 to TRBJ1-1; 7 bases align to TRBD1. J was trimmed by 5 bases and V by 6 bases; bases with no gene match: 9. Germline assignment: CDR1 SQVTM and CDR2 ANQGSEA. The CDR3 spans 13 residues. CDR3 residues: CSVKEGAGTEAFF. CDR3 DNA sequence: TGCAGCGTGAAGGAGGGGGCGGGAACTGAAGCTTTCTTT.

The chain uses TRBV29-1 and TRBJ1-1; no clear D gene. CDR1 and CDR2 from the germline V gene are SQVTM and ANQGSEA. V lost 4 bases to trimming and J lost 8 bases, with 11 bases between them. The CDR3 is made up of 11 amino acids. The CDR3 coding sequence is TGCAGCGTTGCGGCTAGGGAGGAAGCTTTCTTT. Amino acid sequence: CSVAAREEAFF.